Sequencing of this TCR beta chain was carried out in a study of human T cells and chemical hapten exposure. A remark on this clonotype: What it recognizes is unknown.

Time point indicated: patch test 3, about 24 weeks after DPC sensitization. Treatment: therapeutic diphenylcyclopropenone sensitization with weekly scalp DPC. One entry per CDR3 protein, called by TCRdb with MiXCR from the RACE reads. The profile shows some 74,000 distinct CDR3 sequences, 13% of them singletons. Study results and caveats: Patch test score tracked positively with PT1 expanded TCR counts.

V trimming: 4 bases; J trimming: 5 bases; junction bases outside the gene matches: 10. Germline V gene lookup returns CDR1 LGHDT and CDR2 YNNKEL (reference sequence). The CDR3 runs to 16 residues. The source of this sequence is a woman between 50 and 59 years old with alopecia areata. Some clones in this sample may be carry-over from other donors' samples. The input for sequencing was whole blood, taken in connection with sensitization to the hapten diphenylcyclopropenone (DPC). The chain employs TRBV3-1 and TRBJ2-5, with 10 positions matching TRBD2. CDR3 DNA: TGTGCCAGCAGCCTCAAGCGGGAGGGAGTGAGTGAGACCCAGTACTTC. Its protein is CASSLKREGVSETQYF.